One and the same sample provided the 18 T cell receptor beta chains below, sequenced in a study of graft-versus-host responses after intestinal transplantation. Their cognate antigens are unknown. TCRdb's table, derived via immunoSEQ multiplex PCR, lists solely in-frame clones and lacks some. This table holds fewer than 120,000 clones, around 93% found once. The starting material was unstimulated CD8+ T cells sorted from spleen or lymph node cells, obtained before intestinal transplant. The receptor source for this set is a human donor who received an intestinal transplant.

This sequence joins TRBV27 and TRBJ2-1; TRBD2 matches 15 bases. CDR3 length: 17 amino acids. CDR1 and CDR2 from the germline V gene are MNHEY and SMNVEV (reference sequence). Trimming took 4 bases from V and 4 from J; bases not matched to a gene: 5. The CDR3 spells CASSSLGLAGGYNEQFF. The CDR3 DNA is TGTGCCAGCAGTTCCCTCGGACTAGCGGGGGGGTACAATGAGCAGTTCTTC.

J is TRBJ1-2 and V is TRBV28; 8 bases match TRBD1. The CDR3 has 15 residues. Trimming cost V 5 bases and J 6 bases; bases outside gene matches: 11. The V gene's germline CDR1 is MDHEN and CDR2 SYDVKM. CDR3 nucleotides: TGTGCCAGCAGTGAAATTGGGCAGGGGGCCGATGGCTACACCTTC. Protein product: CASSEIGQGADGYTF.

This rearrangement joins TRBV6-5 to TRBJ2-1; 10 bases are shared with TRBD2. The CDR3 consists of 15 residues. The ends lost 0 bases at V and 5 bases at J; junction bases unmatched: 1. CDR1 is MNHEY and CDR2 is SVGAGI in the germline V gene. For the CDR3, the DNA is TGTGCCAGCAGTTACTCTCTAGCGGGAGACAATGAGCAGTTCTTC. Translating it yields CASSYSLAGDNEQFF.

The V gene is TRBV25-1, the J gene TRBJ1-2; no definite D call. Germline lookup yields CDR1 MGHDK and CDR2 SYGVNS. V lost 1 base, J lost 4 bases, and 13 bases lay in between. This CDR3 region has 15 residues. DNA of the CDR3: TGTGCCAGCAGTGAATCGCATGCAGCTCGCTATGGCTACACCTTC. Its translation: CASSESHAARYGYTF.

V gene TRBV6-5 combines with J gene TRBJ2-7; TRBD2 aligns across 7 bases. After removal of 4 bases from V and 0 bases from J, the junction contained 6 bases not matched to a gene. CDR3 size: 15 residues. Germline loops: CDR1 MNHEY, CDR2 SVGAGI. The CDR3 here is CASSLGGGSSYEQYF. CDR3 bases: TGTGCCAGCAGTTTGGGAGGCGGGAGCTCCTACGAGCAGTACTTC.

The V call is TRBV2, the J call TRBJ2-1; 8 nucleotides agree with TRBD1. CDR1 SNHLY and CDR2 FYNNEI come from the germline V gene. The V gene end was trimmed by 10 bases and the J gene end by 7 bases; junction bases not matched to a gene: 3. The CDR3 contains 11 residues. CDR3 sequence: CATQGANEQFF. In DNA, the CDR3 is TGTGCCACCCAGGGGGCGAATGAGCAGTTCTTC.

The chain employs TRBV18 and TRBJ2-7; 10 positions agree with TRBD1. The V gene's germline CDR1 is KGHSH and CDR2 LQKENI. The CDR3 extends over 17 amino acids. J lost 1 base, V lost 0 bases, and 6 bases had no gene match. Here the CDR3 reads CASSPPGQGSKSYEQYF. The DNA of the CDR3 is TGTGCCAGCTCACCACCGGGACAGGGGTCAAAGTCCTACGAGCAGTACTTC.

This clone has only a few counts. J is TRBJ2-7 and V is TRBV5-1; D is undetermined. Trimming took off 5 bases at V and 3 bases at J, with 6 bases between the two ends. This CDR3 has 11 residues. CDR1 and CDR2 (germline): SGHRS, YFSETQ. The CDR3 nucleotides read TGCGCCAGCAGTACAAGCTACGAGCAGTACTTC. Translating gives CASSTSYEQYF.

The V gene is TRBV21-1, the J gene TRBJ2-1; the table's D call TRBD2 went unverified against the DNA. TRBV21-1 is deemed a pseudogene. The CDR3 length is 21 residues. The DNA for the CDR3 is TGTGCCAGCAGCTCCCAGAGGTCGGGACTAGCGGGAGGTCTATCCTACAATGAGCAGTTCTTC. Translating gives CASSSQRSGLAGGLSYNEQFF.

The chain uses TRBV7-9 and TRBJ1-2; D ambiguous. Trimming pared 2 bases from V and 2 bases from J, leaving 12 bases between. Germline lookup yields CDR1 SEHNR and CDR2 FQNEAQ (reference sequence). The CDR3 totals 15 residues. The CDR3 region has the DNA TGTGCCAGCAGCTTATCATCGGGTACCAACTATGGCTACACCTTC. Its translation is CASSLSSGTNYGYTF. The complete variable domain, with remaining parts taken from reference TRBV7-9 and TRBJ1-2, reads DTGVSQNPRHKITKRGQNVTFRCDPISEHNRLYWYRQTLGQGPEFLTYFQNEAQLEKSRLLSDRFSAERPKGSFSTLEIQRTEQGDSAMYLCASSLSSGTNYGYTFGSGTRLTVV.

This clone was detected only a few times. The CDR3 DNA is TGTGCCAGCTCGATGGGGGGCGAGCAGTACTTC. Translated: CASSMGGEQYF. J is TRBJ2-7 and V is TRBV18; tentatively, D is TRBD2 (6 bases). CDR1 KGHSH and CDR2 LQKENI come from the germline V gene. This CDR3 is 11 amino acids long. V was shortened by 6 bases and J by 6 bases, with 9 bases between the two germline ends.

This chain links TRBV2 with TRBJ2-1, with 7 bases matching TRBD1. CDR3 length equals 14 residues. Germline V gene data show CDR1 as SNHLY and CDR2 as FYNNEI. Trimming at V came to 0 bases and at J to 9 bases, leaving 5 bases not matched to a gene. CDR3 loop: CASSEAVTGVEQFF. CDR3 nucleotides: TGTGCCAGCAGTGAAGCTGTTACAGGGGTTGAGCAGTTCTTC.

As DNA, the CDR3 is TGCAGCGTTGAGTTTGATCGGACTGAAGCTTTCTTT. Translating it yields CSVEFDRTEAFF. The rearrangement joins TRBV29-1 to TRBJ1-1; D is uncertain. The V and J ends lost 3 bases and 5 bases respectively, with 10 bases between them. Germline V gene sequence: CDR1 SQVTM, CDR2 ANQGSEA. The CDR3 runs 12 residues.

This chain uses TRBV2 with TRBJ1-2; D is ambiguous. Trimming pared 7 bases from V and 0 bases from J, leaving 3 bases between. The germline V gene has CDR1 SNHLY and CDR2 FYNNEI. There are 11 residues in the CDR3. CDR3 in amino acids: CASITNYGYTF. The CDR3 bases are TGTGCCAGCATAACTAACTATGGCTACACCTTC.

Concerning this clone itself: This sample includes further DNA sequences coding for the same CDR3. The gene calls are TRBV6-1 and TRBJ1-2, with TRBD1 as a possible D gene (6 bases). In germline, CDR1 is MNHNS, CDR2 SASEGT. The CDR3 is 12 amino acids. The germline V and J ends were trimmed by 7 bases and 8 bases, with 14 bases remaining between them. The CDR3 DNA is TGTGCCAGCACCCGAGGGGGGGACGGCTACACCTTC. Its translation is CASTRGGDGYTF.

CDR3 loop: CASSLTVPPGDTQYF. The CDR3, as DNA: TGTGCCAGCAGCCTAACGGTCCCCCCTGGGGATACGCAGTATTTT. The chain combines TRBV7-8 with TRBJ2-3; no reliable D call. The CDR3 is made up of 15 amino acids. V lost 5 bases and J 6 bases, leaving 18 bases between the germline ends. Germline CDR1 is SGHVS and CDR2 is FQNEAQ.

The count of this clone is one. CDR3 nucleotide sequence: TGTGCCAGCAGTACATCCAGACAGGGGAGCACAGATACGCAGTATTTT. This encodes CASSTSRQGSTDTQYF. The chain combines TRBV6-7 with TRBJ2-3; TRBD1 agrees at 8 bases. TRBV6-7 is an ORF for which the function is uncertain. Trimming cost V 5 bases and J 0 bases; bases outside gene matches: 7. The CDR3 extends over 16 amino acids.

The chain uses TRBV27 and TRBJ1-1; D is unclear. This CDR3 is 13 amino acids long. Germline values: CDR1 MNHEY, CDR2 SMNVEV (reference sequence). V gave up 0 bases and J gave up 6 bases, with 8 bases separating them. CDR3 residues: CASSLSPPAEAFF. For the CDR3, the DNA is TGTGCCAGCAGTTTATCTCCCCCAGCTGAAGCTTTCTTT.